This TCR beta chain stems from a study of vaccination and CD4 T cells after COVID-19. The overall study: Cells were stimulated with overlapping spike peptides from SARS-CoV-2, HCoV-NL63, HCoV-OC43 and HCoV-229E.

Documented treatment: approximately 10-day PBMC culture with coronavirus spike peptide pools or control peptides (ViraFEST assay). At the Johns Hopkins FTIC core, DNA taken from cultured CD4+ T cells was sequenced by way of the Oncomine TCR Beta short-read assay. Each CDR3 protein gets one entry after TCRdb re-called the PCR reads with MiXCR. The table has about 27,000 distinct CDR3 sequences, about 66% seen once. On this clonotype itself: Its antigen is currently unknown.

The germline V gene has CDR1 LNHDA and CDR2 SQIVND (reference sequence). V shed 7 bases, J shed 4 bases, and the junction held 6 bases outside the gene matches. There are 14 residues in the CDR3. The sample in question was CD4+ T cells from blood, cultured in vitro, obtained after SARS-CoV-2 vaccination. The receptor was derived from a human donor who received a COVID-19 vaccine. V gene TRBV19 combines with J gene TRBJ2-5; 10 nucleotides match TRBD2. The CDR3 coding sequence is TGTGCCAGTAACCCCGGACTAGCGGCAGAGACCCAGTACTTC. This encodes CASNPGLAAETQYF.